This T cell receptor (beta chain) derives from a study of CD4 and CD8 cells across lung adenocarcinoma regions. CDR1 and CDR2 from the germline V gene are SGHTA and FQGTGA. The CDR3 runs to 14 residues. This clonotype was observed a single time. One end of the junction does not line up with germline, which may come from a read error. TCRdb used MiXCR to reprocess the PCR reads, holding one entry per CDR3 protein. In the table there are tens of thousands of distinct CDR3 sequences, approximately 50% of which are singletons. Material: CD8+ T cells from the center of a lung tumor. The origin of this receptor is a female donor with lung adenocarcinoma. The CD4 and CD8 labels of this study may be unreliable. The rearrangement uses TRBV7-3 and TRBJ2-3; D gene ambiguous. This chain's CDR3 is CAGSQRPAQDTQYF. The CDR3 DNA follows: TGTGCGGGCAGCCAGAGACCCGCCCAAGATACGCAGTATTTC.